This T cell receptor (beta chain) was recovered during a study of human T cells and chemical hapten exposure. In the study overall: From small differences in pooled library volume came most of the variation in per-sample TCR yields. Points from the study as a whole: Having alopecia, donors may respond immunologically unlike healthy people. TCRs above 1 in 1000 frequency stayed constant with DPC sensitization.

Time point: pre-sensitization, week 0. The treatment is: therapeutic diphenylcyclopropenone sensitization with weekly scalp DPC. Germline CDR1 is SNHLY and CDR2 is FYNNEI. CDR3 size: 13 residues. Trimming cost V 7 bases and J 3 bases, with 12 bases left between them. MiXCR, run by TCRdb on the RACE reads, gives a single entry per CDR3 protein. Among about 60,000 distinct CDR3 sequences listed, around 10% were seen once. This clonotype has a handful of counts. Its antigen remains unknown. The receptor was derived from a woman aged 35 to 49 with alopecia areata. Some clones in this sample may be carry-over from other donors' samples. The J gene is TRBJ2-5, the V gene TRBV2; D ambiguous. Specimen: whole blood, collected in connection with sensitization to the hapten diphenylcyclopropenone (DPC). The CDR3 protein is CASTPEAKETQYF. The CDR3 bases are TGTGCCAGCACCCCGGAAGCAAAAGAGACCCAGTACTTC. The full variable domain, rest sourced from reference TRBV2 and TRBJ2-5, is EPEVTQTPSHQVTQMGQEVILRCVPISNHLYFYWYRQILGQKVEFLVSFYNNEISEKSEIFDDQFSVERPDGSNFTLKIRSTKLEDSAMYFCASTPEAKETQYFGPGTRLLVL.